These 7 T cell receptor beta chains came from one sample sequenced in a study of post-analysis software for immune sequencing data. Notes on the study in general: Controls showed lower frequencies than patients for roughly 5 TRBV segments, and TRBV5-6, TRBV5-1 and TRBV20-1 were among these.

Antigens for these TCRs are unknown. Unique molecular identifiers were built into the TCR beta cDNA libraries. From the PCR reads, TCRdb called clonotypes with MiXCR, one entry per CDR3 protein. The data contain 700,000 to 800,000 distinct CDR3 sequences, 25% to 30% of them singletons. Sequenced input: blood. These receptors came from a girl between 10 and 17 years old with multiple sclerosis.

The chain is built from TRBV27 and TRBJ1-5; TRBD1 matches at 7 bases. After removal of 6 bases from V and 4 bases from J, the junction contained 12 bases not matched to a gene. This CDR3 has 16 residues. CDR1 and CDR2 (germline): MNHEY, SMNVEV (reference sequence). The CDR3 spells CASRYNYRGKNQPQHF. DNA for the CDR3: TGTGCCAGCAGGTATAACTACAGGGGTAAGAATCAGCCCCAGCATTTT.

This clonotype was detected a few times. The V gene is TRBV20-1, the J gene TRBJ1-1; 7 nucleotides match TRBD1. The CDR3 spans 13 residues. Germline V gene lookup returns CDR1 DFQATT and CDR2 SNEGSKA (reference sequence). Germline trimming cut 5 bases from V and 2 bases from J; bases unmatched to any gene: 5. For the CDR3, the DNA is TGCAGTGCTGGCCACAGGGGAAACACTGAAGCTTTCTTT. It is translated as CSAGHRGNTEAFF.

This clonotype was picked up a small number of times. This chain's CDR3 is CASSPSFAGVNTGELFF. As DNA, the CDR3 is TGCGCCAGCAGCCCCAGTTTCGCAGGGGTAAACACCGGGGAGCTGTTTTTT. The V gene is TRBV4-3, the J gene TRBJ2-2, with D maybe TRBD1 (6 bases). This CDR3 has 17 amino acids. Deletions cut 4 bases from V and 2 bases from J, with 17 bases between. Per the germline V gene, CDR1 is LGHNA and CDR2 is YSLEER.

There are a few counts of this clonotype. V is TRBV3-1 and J is TRBJ1-4; D unresolved. V was pared by 1 base and J by 5 bases, with 11 bases between. Germline CDR1 LGHDT, CDR2 YNNKEL (reference sequence). CDR3 length: 15 amino acids. The DNA for the CDR3 is TGTGCCAGCAGCCAAGGGATGGGAGGCAATGAAAAACTGTTTTTT. Amino acids: CASSQGMGGNEKLFF.

This clonotype has more than one count but fewer than ten. This sequence joins TRBV13 and TRBJ2-3; no definite D call. The CDR3 has 12 residues. The germline gives CDR1 PRHDT, CDR2 FYEKMQ (reference sequence). Trimming removed 2 bases at V and 8 bases at J, with 8 bases between. CDR3 loop: CASSLLASTQYF. Here the CDR3 DNA reads TGTGCCAGCAGCTTACTGGCTAGTACGCAGTATTTT.

There are a few counts of this clonotype. This rearrangement joins TRBV6-5 to TRBJ2-7, with no clear D. The germline CDR1 and CDR2 sequences are MNHEY and SVGAGI. The CDR3 is 13 residues long. V shed 0 bases and J shed 7 bases, with 10 bases lying between them. This CDR3 is CASSYSVLREQYF. Here the CDR3 DNA reads TGTGCCAGCAGTTACTCTGTTCTGCGGGAGCAGTACTTC.

The chain couples TRBV2 to TRBJ2-1, with TRBD2 matching 8 bases. The CDR3 covers 16 residues. Germline loops: CDR1 SNHLY, CDR2 FYNNEI. J was trimmed by 8 bases and V by 5 bases; bases with no gene match: 14. The chain's CDR3 is CASSSQGSGGSHEQFF. CDR3 in DNA: TGTGCCAGCAGTTCCCAGGGGTCGGGGGGGTCCCATGAGCAGTTCTTC. Complete variable domain (other parts from reference TRBV2 and TRBJ2-1): EPEVTQTPSHQVTQMGQEVILRCVPISNHLYFYWYRQILGQKVEFLVSFYNNEISEKSEIFDDQFSVERPDGSNFTLKIRSTKLEDSAMYFCASSSQGSGGSHEQFFGPGTRLTVL.